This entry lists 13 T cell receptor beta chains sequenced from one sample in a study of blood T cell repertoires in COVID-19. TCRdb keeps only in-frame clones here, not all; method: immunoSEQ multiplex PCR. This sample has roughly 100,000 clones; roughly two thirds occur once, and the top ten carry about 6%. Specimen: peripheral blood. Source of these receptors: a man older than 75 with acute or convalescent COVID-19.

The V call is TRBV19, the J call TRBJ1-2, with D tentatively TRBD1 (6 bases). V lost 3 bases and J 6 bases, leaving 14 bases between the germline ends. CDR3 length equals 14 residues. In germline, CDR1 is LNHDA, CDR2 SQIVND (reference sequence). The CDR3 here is CASSMIGGFNGYTF. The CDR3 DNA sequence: TGTGCCAGTAGTATGATTGGGGGCTTCAATGGCTACACCTTC.

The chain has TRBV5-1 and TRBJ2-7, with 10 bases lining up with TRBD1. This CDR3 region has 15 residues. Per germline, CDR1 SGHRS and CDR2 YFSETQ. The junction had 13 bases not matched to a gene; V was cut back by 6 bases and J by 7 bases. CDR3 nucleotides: TGCGCCAGCACCGCCGGTAGACAGGGGGCAGGGGAGCAGTACTTC. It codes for CASTAGRQGAGEQYF.

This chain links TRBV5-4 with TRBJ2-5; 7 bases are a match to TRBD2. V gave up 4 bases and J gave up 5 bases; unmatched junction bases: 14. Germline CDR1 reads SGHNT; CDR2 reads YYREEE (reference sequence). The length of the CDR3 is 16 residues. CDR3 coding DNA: TGTGCCAGCAGCCCAGGGAGCGGGACGGCGCGGGAGACCCAGTACTTC. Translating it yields CASSPGSGTARETQYF.

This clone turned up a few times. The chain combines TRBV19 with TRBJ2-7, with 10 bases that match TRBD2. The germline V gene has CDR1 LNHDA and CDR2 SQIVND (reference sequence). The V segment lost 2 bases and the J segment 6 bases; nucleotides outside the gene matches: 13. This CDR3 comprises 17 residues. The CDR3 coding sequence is TGTGCCAGTAGTATAAGGGGGACTAGCGCCTCTTCTTCCGAGCAGTACTTC. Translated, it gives CASSIRGTSASSSEQYF.

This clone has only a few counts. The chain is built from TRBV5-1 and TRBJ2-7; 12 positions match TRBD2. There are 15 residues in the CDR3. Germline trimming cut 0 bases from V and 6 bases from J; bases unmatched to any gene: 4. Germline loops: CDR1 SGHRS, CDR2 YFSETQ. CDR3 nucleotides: TGCGCCAGCAGCTTGGGACTAGCGGGAGAGCTCGAGCAGTACTTC. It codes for CASSLGLAGELEQYF.

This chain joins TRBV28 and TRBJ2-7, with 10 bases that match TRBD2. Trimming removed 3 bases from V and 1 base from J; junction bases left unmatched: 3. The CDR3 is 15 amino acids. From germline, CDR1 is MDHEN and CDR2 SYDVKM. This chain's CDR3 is CASSFLLAGSYEQYF. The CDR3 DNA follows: TGTGCCAGCAGTTTTCTACTAGCGGGGTCCTACGAGCAGTACTTC.

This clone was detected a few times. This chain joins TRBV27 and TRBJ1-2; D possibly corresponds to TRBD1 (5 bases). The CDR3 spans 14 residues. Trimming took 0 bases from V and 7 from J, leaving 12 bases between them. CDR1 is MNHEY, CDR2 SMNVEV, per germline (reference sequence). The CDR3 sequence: CASSLSPGRSGYTF. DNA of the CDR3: TGTGCCAGCAGTTTATCCCCAGGGAGGAGTGGCTACACCTTC.

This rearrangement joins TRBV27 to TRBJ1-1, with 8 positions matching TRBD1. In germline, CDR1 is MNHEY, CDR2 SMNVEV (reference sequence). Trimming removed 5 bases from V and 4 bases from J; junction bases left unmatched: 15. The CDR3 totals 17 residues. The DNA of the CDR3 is TGTGCCAGCAGTCCCTGGGGCAGGGGGCTTGAGGTCACTGAAGCTTTCTTT. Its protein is CASSPWGRGLEVTEAFF.

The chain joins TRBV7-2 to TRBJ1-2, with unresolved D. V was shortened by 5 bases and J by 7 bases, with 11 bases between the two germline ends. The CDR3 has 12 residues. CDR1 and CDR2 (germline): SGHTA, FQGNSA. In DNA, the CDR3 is TGTGCCAGCAGCCGCGTAGATCGTGGCTACACCTTC. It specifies CASSRVDRGYTF.

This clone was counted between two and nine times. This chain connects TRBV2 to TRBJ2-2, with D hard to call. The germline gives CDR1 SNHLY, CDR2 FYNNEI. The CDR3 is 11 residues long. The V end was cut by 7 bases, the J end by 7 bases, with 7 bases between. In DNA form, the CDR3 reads TGTGCCAGCACCGCGGACGGGGAGCTGTTTTTT. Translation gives CASTADGELFF.

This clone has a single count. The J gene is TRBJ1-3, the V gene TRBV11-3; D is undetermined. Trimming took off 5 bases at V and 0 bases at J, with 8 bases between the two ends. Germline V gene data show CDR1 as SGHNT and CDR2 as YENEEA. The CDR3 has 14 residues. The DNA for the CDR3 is TGTGCCAGCAGCCTCGGTACCTCTGGAAACACCATATATTTT. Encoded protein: CASSLGTSGNTIYF. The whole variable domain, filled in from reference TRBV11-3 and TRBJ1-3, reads EAGVVQSPRYKIIEKKQPVAFWCNPISGHNTLYWYLQNLGQGPELLIRYENEEAVDDSQLPKDRFSAERLKGVDSTLKIQPAELGDSAVYLCASSLGTSGNTIYFGEGSWLTVV.

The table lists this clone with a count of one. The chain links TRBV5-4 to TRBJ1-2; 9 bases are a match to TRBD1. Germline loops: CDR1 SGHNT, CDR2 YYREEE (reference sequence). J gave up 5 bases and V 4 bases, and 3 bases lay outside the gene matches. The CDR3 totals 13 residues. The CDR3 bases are TGTGCCAGCAGCCCACAGGGGGCGTATGGCTACACCTTC. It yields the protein CASSPQGAYGYTF.

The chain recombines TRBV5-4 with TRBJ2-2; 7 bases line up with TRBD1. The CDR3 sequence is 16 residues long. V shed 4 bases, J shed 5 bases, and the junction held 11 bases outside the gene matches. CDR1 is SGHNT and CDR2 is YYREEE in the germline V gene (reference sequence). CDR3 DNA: TGTGCCAGCAGCCCACCGGACAGGTCTAGAACCGGGGAGCTGTTTTTT. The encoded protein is CASSPPDRSRTGELFF.